These 22 T cell receptor beta chains share one sample of origin, sequenced in a study of cytomegalovirus exposure and HLA in healthy donors. Measured with immunoSEQ multiplex PCR; TCRdb has only the in-frame clones, and not every one. Of just under 75,000 clones detected, around 94% appear once; the ten largest clones hold roughly 3%. The source material was PBMCs. These receptors came from a woman aged 18-29 years in good health and CMV-seropositive.

This chain uses TRBV4-1 with TRBJ2-5, with 10 positions matching TRBD1. Germline trimming cut 0 bases from V and 6 bases from J; bases unmatched to any gene: 10. The CDR3 contains 17 residues. Germline CDR1 reads MGHRA; CDR2 reads YSYEKL. The DNA for the CDR3 is TGCGCCAGCAGCCAAGATCCCGGGACAGGGGTTCTAAAGACCCAGTACTTC. This gives the protein CASSQDPGTGVLKTQYF.

The chain carries TRBV27 and TRBJ2-3; 11 bases map to TRBD2. Germline assignment: CDR1 MNHEY and CDR2 SMNVEV (reference sequence). The CDR3 has 16 amino acids. The V gene end was trimmed by 3 bases and the J gene end by 5 bases; junction bases not matched to a gene: 7. The CDR3 DNA reads as TGTGCCAGCAGTTTCACTAGCGGGAGTTTTGTAGATACGCAGTATTTT. As protein: CASSFTSGSFVDTQYF.

The CDR3 loop is CASSQSRHHVPCEQYF. CDR3 DNA sequence: TGCGCCAGCAGTCAATCGCGCCACCACGTCCCCTGCGAGCAGTACTTC. The chain couples TRBV23-1 to TRBJ2-7; no reliable D call. TRBV23-1 is classed as an ORF, of uncertain function. Trimming removed 0 bases at V and 6 bases at J, with 18 bases between. This CDR3 region has 16 residues.

This chain joins TRBV18 and TRBJ2-1, with 8 positions matching TRBD2. With 2 bases clipped from V and 6 bases from J, the junction kept 6 bases outside the gene matches. This CDR3 has 15 amino acids. The germline gives CDR1 KGHSH, CDR2 LQKENI. The CDR3 spells CASSPGAGATNEQFF. The CDR3 nucleotides read TGTGCCAGCTCACCAGGAGCGGGGGCAACCAATGAGCAGTTCTTC.

The chain carries TRBV19 and TRBJ1-6; 12 bases are a match to TRBD1. CDR3 length: 17 residues. J lost 7 bases, V lost 5 bases, and 9 bases had no gene match. Germline V lookup: CDR1 LNHDA, CDR2 SQIVND (reference sequence). DNA of the CDR3: TGTGCCAGTAGTCACCTCCCGGGACAGGGGGCGAATTCACCCCTCCACTTT. Amino acids: CASSHLPGQGANSPLHF.

The chain joins TRBV7-2 to TRBJ2-7, with D perhaps TRBD2 (5 bases). Germline V gene lookup returns CDR1 SGHTA and CDR2 FQGNSA. The germline V and J ends were trimmed by 8 bases and 1 base, with 18 bases remaining between them. This CDR3 contains 15 residues. CDR3: CASQPRVGASYEQYF. The CDR3 nucleotides are TGTGCCAGCCAGCCCCGAGTGGGAGCTTCCTACGAGCAGTACTTC.

The chain joins TRBV28 to TRBJ1-2, with unresolved D. The CDR3 contains 17 residues. The V end was cut by 3 bases, the J end by 5 bases, with 22 bases between. Germline assignment: CDR1 MDHEN and CDR2 SYDVKM. CDR3 coding DNA: TGTGCCAGCAGTTTGGCTGGTTCAGGACTCCTCGGGTATGGCTACACCTTC. This codes for CASSLAGSGLLGYGYTF.

CDR3 nucleotide sequence: TGTGCCAGTTCGGATAACCTACGCCGGGACAGGGTTTACTATGGCTACACCTTC. Its protein is CASSDNLRRDRVYYGYTF. The chain links TRBV19 to TRBJ1-2; TRBD1 agrees at 9 bases. V lost 8 bases to trimming and J lost 3 bases; unmatched junction nucleotides: 19. The CDR3 is made up of 18 amino acids. Germline CDR1 LNHDA, CDR2 SQIVND (reference sequence).

The chain recombines TRBV27 with TRBJ1-5, with 8 bases matching TRBD1. Germline CDR1 is MNHEY and CDR2 is SMNVEV (reference sequence). Losses at the gene ends were 5 bases for V and 5 bases for J; bases not matched to a gene: 17. This CDR3 has 18 residues. CDR3 sequence reads: CASSPIRVRQGLYQPQHF. In nucleotides, the CDR3 is TGTGCCAGCAGTCCCATCCGGGTTAGACAGGGGCTTTATCAGCCCCAGCATTTT.

The chain couples TRBV5-1 to TRBJ2-7; TRBD2 matches at 7 bases. Germline CDR1 and CDR2: SGHRS and YFSETQ. The CDR3 totals 15 residues. The trim removed 1 base at V and 0 bases at J, leaving 4 bases unmatched. The CDR3 DNA sequence: TGCGCCAGCAGCTTGCGCGGGGGAAGCTCCTACGAGCAGTACTTC. This translates into CASSLRGGSSYEQYF.

Details on this clone: An end of the junction does not agree with germline; a read error may underlie this. The chain has TRBV7-7 and TRBJ2-5; 7 bases are shared with TRBD1. CDR3 length equals 14 residues. Germline lookup yields CDR1 SSHAT and CDR2 FNYEAQ (reference sequence). The chain's CDR3 is CASSLRQGQETQYF. The CDR3 region has the DNA TGTGCTAGCAGCCTCAGACAGGGCCAAGAGACCCAGTACTTC.

The chain carries TRBV6-6 and TRBJ1-1; possible D gene TRBD1, 6 bases. CDR1 and CDR2 (germline): MNHNY, SVGAGI (reference sequence). Trimming took 0 bases from V and 6 from J, leaving 8 bases between them. The length of the CDR3 is 13 residues. The CDR3 DNA sequence: TGTGCCAGCAGTTACTCGGGGGCGGCTGAAGCTTTCTTT. Its translation: CASSYSGAAEAFF.

The chain combines TRBV5-4 with TRBJ2-3, with TRBD2 identical over 10 bases. J was trimmed by 2 bases and V by 2 bases; bases with no gene match: 2. The CDR3 length is 15 residues. The germline V gene encodes CDR1 SGHNT and CDR2 YYREEE (reference sequence). In DNA form, the CDR3 reads TGTGCCAGCAGCTTCCTAGCGGGAGTCACAGATACGCAGTATTTT. Its translation is CASSFLAGVTDTQYF.

The V gene is TRBV28, the J gene TRBJ2-5; a weak D match, TRBD1 (6 bases). The CDR3 covers 13 residues. Germline loops: CDR1 MDHEN, CDR2 SYDVKM. V was cut by 6 bases and J by 5 bases, with 13 bases left in between. The CDR3 bases are TGTGCCAGCAGGGAACAGGGTAGGGAGACCCAGTACTTC. Amino acids: CASREQGRETQYF.

The chain links TRBV15 to TRBJ2-7; D is unclear. This CDR3 is 13 amino acids long. Trimming took off 3 bases at V and 3 bases at J, with 9 bases between the two ends. Germline V gene lookup returns CDR1 LNHNV and CDR2 YYDKDF (reference sequence). The CDR3 nucleotides are TGTGCCACCAGCAGCAACAGTTTCTACGAGCAGTACTTC. Its protein is CATSSNSFYEQYF. Full variable domain (outside the CDR3, taken from reference TRBV15 and TRBJ2-7): DAMVIQNPRYQVTQFGKPVTLSCSQTLNHNVMYWYQQKSSQAPKLLFHYYDKDFNNEADTPDNFQSRRPNTSFCFLDIRSPGLGDTAMYLCATSSNSFYEQYFGPGTRLTVT.

The rearrangement joins TRBV9 to TRBJ2-1; maybe TRBD2 (5 bases). The CDR3 runs 15 residues. The V end was cut by 0 bases, the J end by 0 bases, with 7 bases between. CDR1 SGDLS and CDR2 YYNGEE come from the germline V gene. CDR3 sequence (DNA): TGTGCCAGCAGCGTAGTTGCGGGCTCCTACAATGAGCAGTTCTTC. Translated, it gives CASSVVAGSYNEQFF.

A single count supports this clone. The genes are TRBV4-1 and TRBJ2-5, with 10 bases that match TRBD1. The V and J ends lost 1 base and 3 bases, in that order; junction bases with no gene match: 11. CDR1 is MGHRA, CDR2 YSYEKL, per germline. There are 18 residues in the CDR3. The CDR3 nucleotides read TGCGCCAGCAGCCAAGTCTTGCGCAGGGACAGGGGTAAAGAGACCCAGTACTTC. Its protein is CASSQVLRRDRGKETQYF.

The V call is TRBV7-9, the J call TRBJ1-1; no definite D call. The CDR3 consists of 14 residues. The germline V gene has CDR1 SEHNR and CDR2 FQNEAQ (reference sequence). The V and J ends lost 5 bases and 4 bases respectively, with 14 bases between them. CDR3 nucleotides: TGTGCCAGCAGCAGTAGCGAGGGATTCACTGAAGCTTTCTTT. It specifies CASSSSEGFTEAFF. Full variable domain (rest looked up from reference TRBV7-9 and TRBJ1-1): DTGVSQNPRHKITKRGQNVTFRCDPISEHNRLYWYRQTLGQGPEFLTYFQNEAQLEKSRLLSDRFSAERPKGSFSTLEIQRTEQGDSAMYLCASSSSEGFTEAFFGQGTRLTVV.

The rearrangement uses TRBV5-1 and TRBJ2-2; D perhaps matches TRBD1 (5 bases). Germline values: CDR1 SGHRS, CDR2 YFSETQ. Trimming took off 0 bases at V and 0 bases at J, with 6 bases between the two ends. The CDR3 extends over 15 amino acids. The CDR3 loop reads CASSLGTPNTGELFF. The CDR3 DNA is TGCGCCAGCAGCTTGGGGACACCGAACACCGGGGAGCTGTTTTTT. Full variable domain (rest looked up from reference TRBV5-1 and TRBJ2-2): KAGVTQTPRYLIKTRGQQVTLSCSPISGHRSVSWYQQTPGQGLQFLFEYFSETQRNKGNFPGRFSGRQFSNSRSEMNVSTLELGDSALYLCASSLGTPNTGELFFGEGSRLTVL.

This chain uses TRBV28 with TRBJ2-3; no clear D gene. Germline assignment: CDR1 MDHEN and CDR2 SYDVKM. The CDR3 runs 13 residues. V was pared by 3 bases and J by 3 bases, with 7 bases between. The CDR3 DNA reads as TGTGCCAGCAGTTTTCGTGTTACAGATACGCAGTATTTT. Translation: CASSFRVTDTQYF.

The rearrangement joins TRBV2 to TRBJ2-1; 11 positions match TRBD2. V lost 9 bases, J lost 8 bases, and 12 bases stayed unmatched. The CDR3 contains 15 residues. CDR1 SNHLY and CDR2 FYNNEI come from the germline V gene. CDR3 sequence: CASRRDTSGSDEQFF. DNA of the CDR3: TGTGCCAGTAGAAGGGATACTAGCGGGAGTGATGAGCAGTTCTTC. Based on the CDR3 plus reference TRBV2 and TRBJ2-1, the full variable domain is EPEVTQTPSHQVTQMGQEVILRCVPISNHLYFYWYRQILGQKVEFLVSFYNNEISEKSEIFDDQFSVERPDGSNFTLKIRSTKLEDSAMYFCASRRDTSGSDEQFFGPGTRLTVL.

The chain is built from TRBV19 and TRBJ1-2; 7 bases are shared with TRBD1. Per germline, CDR1 LNHDA and CDR2 SQIVND (reference sequence). The CDR3 is 14 residues long. The junction had 3 bases not matched to a gene; V was cut back by 3 bases and J by 2 bases. In DNA, the CDR3 is TGTGCCAGTAGTATTGCGACAGGGAACTATGGCTACACCTTC. Its protein is CASSIATGNYGYTF.